The source of this TCR beta chain is a study of type 1 regulatory T cells. Overall study context: T-allo10 is an in vitro-generated, Tr1-enriched CD4 T cell product specific for alloantigen.

Germline V gene lookup returns CDR1 SGHTA and CDR2 FQGNSA. This CDR3 region has 15 residues. V lost 2 bases and J lost 5, with 13 bases in between. TCRdb analysed the reads with MiXCR anew, one entry per CDR3 protein. The profile shows about 68,000 distinct CDR3 sequences, about 62% of them singletons. Concerning this clonotype: Its antigen is not identified.

The graft donor-derived T-allo10 cells reportedly recognize host alloantigens, are anergic, and suppress alloantigen-specifically. The chain is built from TRBV7-2 and TRBJ2-1, with D possibly TRBD1 on 5 matching bases. The sequence was obtained from a human donor in good health. Sequencing used cultured T cells, either the whole culture or a sorted T cell fraction (not recorded which). Subset given: Tr1-enriched cell product generated in vitro against host alloantigens. Here the CDR3 DNA reads TGTGCCAGCAGCTTACCCGCGCTGGGGCACAATGAGCAGTTCTTC. Translation gives CASSLPALGHNEQFF.